The sequence of this TCR beta chain was determined in a study of T cell repertoires in cytomegalovirus infection. Study-level background: Evidence of both CMV infection and a matching HLA type came from public TCR beta signatures.

The study's findings and limits: CMV-specific TCR beta clonotypes restricted by HLA-C dominated the ex vivo response.

This clonotype showed up many times. Its specificity is unknown. TCRdb reprocessed the reads with MiXCR, giving one entry per CDR3 protein. This sample carries around 70,000 distinct CDR3 sequences, just under 4% of them seen once, and the ten largest clones take less than 25%. The CDR3 runs 16 residues. Germline V gene sequence: CDR1 SGHTA, CDR2 FQGNSA. The ends were cut back, 1 base at V and 3 bases at J, with 12 bases in the middle. Sequenced input: PBMCs. J is TRBJ1-4 and V is TRBV7-2; D not certain. This TCR derives from a human donor in good health (CMV status not recorded). Some clones in this sample may be carry-over from other donors' samples. Here the CDR3 DNA reads TGTGCCAGCAGCTTAGATAGATCCTCCCCTAATGAAAAACTGTTTTTT. Amino acid sequence: CASSLDRSSPNEKLFF.